This T cell receptor beta chain was recorded in a study of blood T cell repertoires in COVID-19. Study background: Both acute and convalescent COVID-19 samples were obtained from the United States, Italy and Spain.

V dropped 1 base and J dropped 2 bases, with 10 bases sitting between them. CDR3 length: 15 amino acids. CDR1 is SEHNR, CDR2 FQNEAQ, per germline (reference sequence). As processed by the authors: The authors estimated nucleated cell counts from reference gene primer amplification. Using immunoSEQ multiplex PCR, the repertoire was profiled, and TCRdb retains in-frame clones only, with some absent. Clone size and the V and J calls come from that table; the DNA yielded D and trimming. The sample consists of approximately 230,000 clones, about 80% of them appearing once. The source is a man older than 75 with acute or convalescent COVID-19. The sequencing sample was made of peripheral blood. This rearrangement joins TRBV7-9 to TRBJ2-3; D remains ambiguous. The CDR3 protein is CASSLGDSHTDTQYF. Here the CDR3 DNA reads TGTGCCAGCAGCTTAGGTGACTCACACACAGATACGCAGTATTTT.